Listed below are T cell receptor beta chains from one sample, sequenced in a study of Graves' ophthalmopathy and Graves' hyperthyroidism. TCRdb recomputed calls from the multiplex PCR reads with MiXCR, one row per CDR3 protein. The sample lists over 650,000 distinct CDR3 sequences; over 40% were seen once. Source material: peripheral blood. The receptor source for this set is an adult man with Graves' ophthalmopathy. Both conserved end residues are part of each CDR3. The D gene is left open where the match is weak. Clone size is shown for a subset of rows, as once, few, many or a class of expanded clone.

>many|-|TRBV2|TRBJ1-2
TGTGCCAGCATCAAAAATAGGGGCTACACCTTC
CASIKNRGYTF
>-|-|TRBV2|TRBJ1-1
TGTGCCAGCAGTGCTCCCTTGGCGAACACTGAAGCTTTCTTT
CASSAPLANTEAFF
>many|TRBD2|TRBV25-1|TRBJ2-1
TGTGCCAGCAGTGAGGGACTAGGGGAGCCTGAGCAGTTCTTC
CASSEGLGEPEQFF
>few|-|TRBV10-3|TRBJ1-5
TGTGCCAGCAGTTACGGGGGAAGTCAGCCCCAGCATTTT
CASSYGGSQPQHF
>-|TRBD2|TRBV5-1|TRBJ2-5
TGCGCCAGCTGCAGACTAGCGGGAGGGCCGGGGACCCAGTACTTC
CASCRLAGGPGTQYF
>-|-|TRBV7-2|TRBJ1-6
TGTGCCAGCAGCTTAGGCGGCCTGCGGGACGGTTATAATTCACCCCTCCACTTT
CASSLGGLRDGYNSPLHF
>-|TRBD2|TRBV4-1|TRBJ2-7
TGCGCCAGCAGCCAAGGGCCAGCGGGGGGCTACGAGCAGTACTTC
CASSQGPAGGYEQYF
>many|TRBD1|TRBV11-2|TRBJ1-6
TGTGCCAGCAGCTTAGCCTGGACAGGGAGTTCACCCCTCCACTTT
CASSLAWTGSSPLHF
>-|-|TRBV6-5|TRBJ2-5
TGTGCCAGCAGTTACTCAACAGGGTACCAAGAGACCCAGTACTTC
CASSYSTGYQETQYF
>many|-|TRBV2|TRBJ2-7
TGTGCCAGCAGTGCCGAGCACAGCTTCGAGCAGTACTTC
CASSAEHSFEQYF
>many|-|TRBV19|TRBJ1-2
TGTGCCAGTAGTATAGTTCGGACAAGCGTCGGCTACACCTTC
CASSIVRTSVGYTF
>-|TRBD1|TRBV11-2|TRBJ1-6
TGTGCCAGCAGCCGTCGGTCAGGGGGCGCAACTTCACCCCTCCACTTT
CASSRRSGGATSPLHF
>few|-|TRBV4-3|TRBJ1-1
TGCGCCAGCAGCCAAGATGGGGGGCAGGAAGCTTTCTTT
CASSQDGGQEAFF
>many|TRBD1|TRBV29-1|TRBJ1-1
TGCAGCGTTTCGGGACAGGCCCGGAACACTGAAGCTTTCTTT
CSVSGQARNTEAFF
>-|TRBD1|TRBV30|TRBJ2-5
TGTGCCTGGAGTGTACAGGGGTTGCAAGAGACCCAGTACTTC
CAWSVQGLQETQYF
>few|-|TRBV6-1|TRBJ1-1
TGTGCCAGCATTGGTTACTTGGAGAGGTCTTTCTTT
CASIGYLERSFF
>-|-|TRBV19|TRBJ1-5
TGTGCCAATGGTAGCGGGGGGGGGGGCGGCAATCAGCCCCAGCATTTT
CANGSGGGGGNQPQHF
>many|TRBD2|TRBV5-6|TRBJ2-7
TGTGCCAGCAGTGCTAGCGGGGAAACCTACGAGCAGTACTTC
CASSASGETYEQYF
>-|TRBD1|TRBV7-9|TRBJ1-1
TGTGCCAGCAGCTCTTGGCGGGACAGCCCTGAAGCTTTCTTT
CASSSWRDSPEAFF
>many|-|TRBV7-7|TRBJ2-2
TGTGCTAGCAGCCCCGGCCGTTTGCCCGGGGAGCTGTTTTTT
CASSPGRLPGELFF
>-|-|TRBV29-1|TRBJ1-3
TGCAGCGTTGATCCGGGGCTGAACACCATATATTTT
CSVDPGLNTIYF
>-|-|TRBV9|TRBJ2-2
TGTGCCAGCAGCCCCCAGTTGGCAGGAGGACGCATAGGGGAGCTGTTTTTT
CASSPQLAGGRIGELFF
>many|-|TRBV9|TRBJ2-6
TGTGCCAGCAGCGGGTTATATCACCCTCTGGGGGCCAACGTCCTGACTTTC
CASSGLYHPLGANVLTF
>-|-|TRBV10-3|TRBJ2-2
TGTGCCATCACCAGGGACGGATATGGCTACACCGGGGAGCTGTTTTTT
CAITRDGYGYTGELFF
>once|-|TRBV12-3/TRBV12-4|TRBJ1-2
TGTGCCAGCAGTTCGTTAGGAGAGGGGGACGGCTACACCTTC
CASSSLGEGDGYTF
>few|TRBD1|TRBV7-9|TRBJ1-1
TGCGCCAGCAGCCAATTGGACAGGGCGAACACTGAAGCTTTCTTT
CASSQLDRANTEAFF
>many|-|TRBV9|TRBJ1-4
TGTGCCAGCAGCGGTACTACGGAGAATGAAAAACTGTTTTTT
CASSGTTENEKLFF
>-|-|TRBV7-9|TRBJ1-4
TGTGCCAGCAGCTCCAGGGGTACAGGTGAAAAACTGTTTTTT
CASSSRGTGEKLFF
>few|-|TRBV6-5|TRBJ2-7
TGTGCCAGTCATCCGGGCTCCTACGAGCAGTACTTC
CASHPGSYEQYF
>-|TRBD2|TRBV7-2|TRBJ2-2
TGTGCCAGCAGCTTGCGACTAGCGGGGGGGCTAACCGGGGAGCTGTTTTTT
CASSLRLAGGLTGELFF
>many|-|TRBV7-3|TRBJ2-7
TGTGCCAGCAGCCCCGCTCACTCCCGCGAGCAGTACTTC
CASSPAHSREQYF
>-|-|TRBV10-3|TRBJ2-5
TGTGCCAGCAGTGACGGCGGGACACAAGAGACCCAGTACTTC
CASSDGGTQETQYF
>many|TRBD1|TRBV7-9|TRBJ1-2
TGTGCCAGCAGCTTAGAAGGGACAGGGGGCGATCTCTATGGCTACACCTTC
CASSLEGTGGDLYGYTF
>-|TRBD1|TRBV2|TRBJ2-7
TGTGCCAGCAGTGCTGGGACAGGGGTCTCCTACGAGCAGTACTTC
CASSAGTGVSYEQYF
>many|-|TRBV2|TRBJ1-4
TGTGCCAGCAGTGCCGGGGGGGGAAGTAATGAAAAACTGTTTTTT
CASSAGGGSNEKLFF
>many|-|TRBV20-1|TRBJ2-7
TGCAGTGCACAGCAGGGGAAACCCAATAACGAGCAGTACTTC
CSAQQGKPNNEQYF
>-|-|TRBV6-2/TRBV6-3|TRBJ2-2
TGTGCCAGCAGTTTATCGACTTCCTTCACCGGGGAGCTGTTTTTT
CASSLSTSFTGELFF
>-|-|TRBV30|TRBJ1-5
TGTGCCTGGAGTGGGCTGATAAGCAATCAGCCCCAGCATTTT
CAWSGLISNQPQHF
>-|-|TRBV5-5|TRBJ2-3
TGTGCCAGCAGACGGACCGGGGCCCCAGATACGCAGTATTTT
CASRRTGAPDTQYF
>-|-|TRBV29-1|TRBJ1-1
TGCAGCGCCAACAGGGTGGCGGACACTGAAGCTTTCTTT
CSANRVADTEAFF
>-|TRBD1|TRBV7-9|TRBJ1-6
TGTGCCAGCAGCGGGACAGGGTTACATTCACCCCTCCACTTT
CASSGTGLHSPLHF
>-|-|TRBV19|TRBJ2-1
TGTGCCAGCGGGGACCGGCGAGCGTTCTTC
CASGDRRAFF
>many|-|TRBV12-3/TRBV12-4|TRBJ1-4
TGTGCCAGCAGTTCCGGCCCTCTTTTGAGCGAAAAACTGTTTTTT
CASSSGPLLSEKLFF
>-|TRBD2|TRBV29-1|TRBJ2-5
TGCAGCCAAGACGAGCCTAGCGGGAGGGCCCAAGAGACCCAGTACTTC
CSQDEPSGRAQETQYF
>-|TRBD1|TRBV7-9|TRBJ2-2
TGTGCCAGCAGTGCCCGGGACAGTAACACCGGGGAGCTGTTTTTT
CASSARDSNTGELFF
>many|TRBD1|TRBV19|TRBJ1-5
TGTGCCAGTTCACAGGGACAGGGCCACAATCAGCCCCAGCATTTT
CASSQGQGHNQPQHF
>many|TRBD2|TRBV7-6|TRBJ2-5
TGTGCCAGCAGCTGGGGACTAGCGGGACCCACCGCAGGCGGGACCCAGTACTTC
CASSWGLAGPTAGGTQYF
>many|TRBD2|TRBV7-8|TRBJ2-5
TGTGCCAGCAATCCCGGGACTAGCGCCAGCGCCCACCAAGAGACCCAGTACTTC
CASNPGTSASAHQETQYF
>many|TRBD1|TRBV5-1|TRBJ2-5
TGCGCCAGCAGCTTACGGGACAGGGAGGGTGAGACCCAGTACTTC
CASSLRDREGETQYF
>-|-|TRBV10-3|TRBJ2-7
TGTGCCAGCAGTCCCTCGAAAATGGGGGGAAACGAGCAGTACTTC
CASSPSKMGGNEQYF
>few|-|TRBV6-1|TRBJ2-7
TGTGCCAGCAGTTACGTAGGGTCTCCCTACGAGCAGTACTTC
CASSYVGSPYEQYF
>many|-|TRBV4-1|TRBJ1-5
TGCGCCAGCAGCCAAGATTCGTCGGGGTGGAAGCCCCAGCATTTT
CASSQDSSGWKPQHF
>few|-|TRBV7-8|TRBJ2-5
TGTGCCAGCAGCTTAGCGAGTGCCGAAGAGACCCAGTACTTC
CASSLASAEETQYF